This T cell receptor (beta chain) was found in a study of T-cell memory formation after mild COVID-19. TCRdb re-called the 5' RACE reads through MiXCR, storing one row per CDR3 protein. This table has 190,000 or so distinct CDR3 sequences, about 22% appearing once. The V gene's germline CDR1 is DFQATT and CDR2 SNEGSKA (reference sequence). Trimming removed 0 bases from V and 2 bases from J, with 12 bases in between. The CDR3 has 15 residues. The rearrangement uses TRBV20-1 and TRBJ2-3; D is unresolved. The sequence was obtained from an adult woman who had mild COVID-19 (a few samples of this study predate the infection). Cell type and time point are not known. The sequenced sample consisted of PBMCs or a T cell subset sorted from them (not recorded which). The CDR3 DNA reads as TGCAGTGCTAGAGAAGAAATTCAAACCACAGATACGCAGTATTTT. Translated, it gives CSAREEIQTTDTQYF.